This T cell receptor beta chain was captured in a study of blood T cell repertoires in COVID-19. TCRdb's table, derived via immunoSEQ multiplex PCR, lists solely in-frame clones and lacks some. The table lists 100,000 to 120,000 clones, 70% to 80% of them singletons. The sample taken for sequencing was peripheral blood. The sequence was obtained from a woman in her sixties or seventies with acute or convalescent COVID-19.

The CDR3 sequence: CASSEEFHGAQHF. The CDR3 DNA is TGTGCCAGCAGTGAAGAGTTTCACGGGGCCCAGCATTTT. The chain is built from TRBV6-1 and TRBJ1-5; no reliable D call. V lost 1 base and J 11 bases, leaving 12 bases between the germline ends. Germline V gene data show CDR1 as MNHNS and CDR2 as SASEGT. The CDR3 contains 13 residues.